The 17 T cell receptor beta chains below all came from one sample that was sequenced in a study of T cell changes during pregnancy in multiple sclerosis. Using immunoSEQ multiplex PCR, the repertoire was profiled, and TCRdb retains in-frame clones only, with some absent. The data contain 90,000 to 120,000 clones, about nine tenths of them singletons. The source was peripheral blood, collected after pregnancy. The source is a female donor with multiple sclerosis, enrolled in a pregnancy study.

The gene calls are TRBV7-9 and TRBJ2-1, with D possibly being TRBD1 (5 bases). The CDR3 has 15 residues. V was trimmed by 0 bases and J by 7 bases, leaving 13 bases between them. Germline-derived CDR1 and CDR2 are SEHNR and FQNEAQ (reference sequence). The CDR3 DNA sequence: TGTGCCAGCAGCTTAGCCACAGGCATGTTGAATGAGCAGTTCTTC. Translation: CASSLATGMLNEQFF.

This chain connects TRBV5-1 to TRBJ1-1; no reliable D call. The germline CDR1 and CDR2 sequences are SGHRS and YFSETQ. This CDR3 region has 14 residues. The V end was cut by 1 base, the J end by 2 bases, with 9 bases between. The CDR3 spells CASSLQPGNTEAFF. CDR3 DNA sequence: TGCGCCAGCAGCTTGCAGCCAGGAAACACTGAAGCTTTCTTT.

The chain employs TRBV6-1 and TRBJ1-5; a weak D match, TRBD1 (6 bases). V lost 3 bases and J 6 bases, leaving 12 bases between the germline ends. Germline assignment: CDR1 MNHNS and CDR2 SASEGT. This CDR3 has 14 residues. The CDR3 is CASSEGGGTQPQHF. CDR3 DNA: TGTGCCAGCAGTGAGGGCGGGGGCACTCAGCCCCAGCATTTT.

V is TRBV6-1 and J is TRBJ1-3; D is ambiguous. The V gene lost 10 bases and the J gene lost 0 bases, with 10 bases spanning the gap. CDR3 size: 13 residues. The germline V gene encodes CDR1 MNHNS and CDR2 SASEGT. This CDR3 reads CATQRGSGNTIYF. In DNA form, the CDR3 reads TGTGCCACTCAAAGAGGCTCTGGAAACACCATATATTTT.

The sample holds one count of this clone. The rearrangement joins TRBV11-2 to TRBJ2-1; D might be TRBD1 (8 bases). V lost 4 bases, J lost 7 bases, and 23 bases lay in between. Germline assignment: CDR1 SGHAT and CDR2 FQNNGV. The CDR3 is made up of 17 amino acids. The CDR3 spells CASSSDRGLSLGNEQFF. In DNA, the CDR3 is TGTGCCAGCAGCTCCGACAGGGGACTAAGTTTGGGGAATGAGCAGTTCTTC.

This clone was found once. V is TRBV4-1 and J is TRBJ2-2, with D maybe TRBD2 (5 bases). This CDR3 is 17 amino acids long. V was cut by 3 bases and J by 5 bases, with 19 bases left in between. The germline V gene encodes CDR1 MGHRA and CDR2 YSYEKL. CDR3 nucleotides: TGCGCCAGCAGCCACACCCCGTCGCACGGCGGGACCGGGGAGCTGTTTTTT. Translating it yields CASSHTPSHGGTGELFF.

The chain uses TRBV6-5 and TRBJ2-4; 7 nucleotides agree with TRBD1. The germline gives CDR1 MNHEY, CDR2 SVGAGI. V shed 5 bases, J shed 5 bases, and the junction held 3 bases outside the gene matches. The CDR3 runs 13 residues. The CDR3 region has the DNA TGTGCCAGCAGTACCGGGACAGAAAACATTCAGTACTTC. Encoded protein: CASSTGTENIQYF.

The chain recombines TRBV19 with TRBJ1-1; D may be TRBD1 (5 bases). CDR1 and CDR2 from the germline V gene are LNHDA and SQIVND (reference sequence). Trimming shortened V by 7 bases and J by 5 bases, and 14 bases separated the two germline ends. The CDR3 is made up of 13 amino acids. The CDR3 DNA follows: TGTGCCAGTAAGACCCTGGGGGGTACTGAAGCTTTCTTT. This encodes CASKTLGGTEAFF.

This chain connects TRBV7-6 to TRBJ2-7, with unresolved D. The V end was cut by 8 bases, the J end by 2 bases, with 16 bases between. The germline gives CDR1 SGHVS, CDR2 FNYEAQ. CDR3 length: 14 residues. The CDR3 loop is CASLETPGAYEQYF. Written as DNA, the CDR3 is TGTGCCAGCCTCGAAACGCCAGGTGCCTACGAGCAGTACTTC.

This chain links TRBV10-2 with TRBJ1-3, with 7 bases aligning to TRBD1. CDR3 length equals 17 residues. CDR1 is WSHSY and CDR2 is SAAADI in the germline V gene. The V and J ends lost 3 bases and 3 bases, in that order; junction bases with no gene match: 11. DNA for the CDR3: TGCGCCAGCAGTGAAGAGGGGGCGCAGGTTGATGGAAACACCATATATTTT. Amino acids: CASSEEGAQVDGNTIYF.

This chain connects TRBV9 to TRBJ1-5; D is perhaps TRBD1 (5 bases). Germline values: CDR1 SGDLS, CDR2 YYNGEE. V was clipped by 2 bases and J by 3 bases, with 33 bases between them. The CDR3 has 22 residues. The chain's CDR3 is CASSVGTARGWDCLKDNQPQHF. The CDR3 coding sequence is TGTGCCAGCAGCGTCGGCACGGCACGGGGATGGGACTGCCTAAAAGACAATCAGCCCCAGCATTTT.

The rearrangement links TRBV6-5 to TRBJ1-1; no reliable D call. Germline values: CDR1 MNHEY, CDR2 SVGAGI. The CDR3 is 13 residues long. Trimming took off 2 bases at V and 1 base at J, with 5 bases between the two ends. The CDR3 nucleotides read TGTGCCAGCAGTTACGCAGGGAACACTGAAGCTTTCTTT. Its protein product is CASSYAGNTEAFF.

This chain uses TRBV15 with TRBJ2-7; 7 bases agree with TRBD1. CDR1 and CDR2 from the germline V gene are LNHNV and YYDKDF (reference sequence). The V gene end was trimmed by 2 bases and the J gene end by 2 bases; junction bases not matched to a gene: 3. This CDR3 region has 14 residues. CDR3 in DNA: TGTGCCACCAGCAGAAAAGGACAGGCCTACGAGCAGTACTTC. Protein: CATSRKGQAYEQYF.

The chain links TRBV5-5 to TRBJ1-3; 9 bases line up with TRBD1. Germline CDR1 SGHKS, CDR2 YYEKEE (reference sequence). V was pared by 3 bases and J by 2 bases, with 6 bases of the junction left unmatched. The CDR3 has 16 residues. The DNA for the CDR3 is TGTGCCAGCAGCTGGGGACAGGGAGAGGCTGGAAACACCATATATTTT. Its protein product is CASSWGQGEAGNTIYF. The whole variable domain, filled in from reference TRBV5-5 and TRBJ1-3, reads DAGVTQSPTHLIKTRGQQVTLRCSPISGHKSVSWYQQVLGQGPQFIFQYYEKEERGRGNFPDRFSARQFPNYSSELNVNALLLGDSALYLCASSWGQGEAGNTIYFGEGSWLTVV.

This clone was observed a single time. This chain connects TRBV27 to TRBJ2-7, with a weak D call TRBD2 (5 bases). With 3 bases removed from V and 5 bases from J, the gap between germline ends came to 11 bases. The CDR3 spans 13 residues. Germline lookup yields CDR1 MNHEY and CDR2 SMNVEV (reference sequence). The CDR3 here is CASSFFGLDEQYF. In nucleotides, the CDR3 is TGTGCCAGCAGTTTTTTCGGACTGGACGAGCAGTACTTC.

V and J are TRBV19 and TRBJ2-2; 12 bases line up with TRBD2. The CDR3 loop spans 17 amino acids. CDR1 LNHDA and CDR2 SQIVND come from the germline V gene (reference sequence). J lost 7 bases, V lost 3 bases, and 9 bases had no gene match. CDR3: CASSIRTSGDVGGELFF. In DNA form, the CDR3 reads TGTGCCAGTAGTATCCGGACTAGCGGGGACGTGGGCGGGGAGCTGTTTTTT.

The chain has TRBV7-9 and TRBJ2-5; TRBD1 matches at 7 bases. CDR1 SEHNR and CDR2 FQNEAQ come from the germline V gene (reference sequence). The CDR3 has 15 amino acids. With V trimmed by 1 base and J by 1 base, 3 bases remained unmatched. CDR3 region: CASSLVQGVQETQYF. The CDR3 coding sequence is TGTGCCAGCAGCTTAGTCCAGGGGGTCCAAGAGACCCAGTACTTC.